The next 8 T cell receptor beta chains were all read from a single sample in a study of blood T cell repertoires in COVID-19 (dated by TCRdb to 2020 to 2021). The library was obtained by the immunoSEQ multiplex PCR assay. TCRdb mirrors the immuneACCESS table, restricted to in-frame sequences. Some clones are absent from its copies; in checked studies, under half trace to an unresolved V gene, and the reason for the others is unknown. The sample table contains roughly 200,000 clones; only one count was recorded for about 90% of them. The ten largest clones add up to 1.2% of the sample. What was sequenced was PBMCs or T cells enriched from blood (not recorded which). The source is a young man who had recovered from COVID-19.

This clone was recorded a few times. The chain is built from TRBV12-3 or TRBV12-4 and TRBJ1-1; D not certain. The CDR3 is 13 residues long. V was pared by 5 bases and J by 5 bases, with 12 bases between. In DNA form, the CDR3 reads TGTGCCAGCAGTCGCACTGTCTGGACTGAAGCTTTCTTT. Amino acid sequence: CASSRTVWTEAFF.

J is TRBJ1-2 and V is TRBV12-3 or TRBV12-4, with D maybe TRBD1 (5 bases). Trimming took off 7 bases at V and 9 bases at J, with 18 bases between the two ends. The CDR3 length is 13 residues. The CDR3 reads CASIPDGGSSYTF. Written as DNA, the CDR3 is TGTGCCAGCATCCCGGACGGGGGTAGTAGCTACACCTTC.

The chain recombines TRBV6-5 with TRBJ2-5; 12 bases are shared with TRBD2. In germline, CDR1 is MNHEY, CDR2 SVGAGI. The CDR3 is 16 residues long. Germline trimming cut 2 bases from V and 2 bases from J; bases unmatched to any gene: 3. CDR3 DNA: TGTGCCAGCAGTTACGGACTAGCGGGACCTCAAGAGACCCAGTACTTC. Its protein is CASSYGLAGPQETQYF.

The chain combines TRBV7-2 with TRBJ2-6, with a possible D match to TRBD2 (6 bases). With 1 base removed from V and 1 base from J, the gap between germline ends came to 14 bases. The germline gives CDR1 SGHTA, CDR2 FQGNSA. This CDR3 is built from 18 residues. CDR3 DNA sequence: TGTGCCAGCAGCTTAGATAGCGGTCCCGGTTCTGGGGCCAACGTCCTGACTTTC. As protein: CASSLDSGPGSGANVLTF.

The chain employs TRBV5-1 and TRBJ2-3; 7 bases are a match to TRBD2. The CDR3 runs 15 residues. Germline values: CDR1 SGHRS, CDR2 YFSETQ. Trimming took 0 bases from V and 4 from J; bases not matched to a gene: 5. The CDR3 region is CASSLDGLGADTQYF. CDR3 DNA: TGCGCCAGCAGCTTGGATGGACTAGGGGCAGATACGCAGTATTTT.

This CDR3 reads CASSRTSGSNEQFF. The CDR3 nucleotides are TGTGCCAGCAGCCGGACTAGCGGGAGCAATGAGCAGTTCTTC. The V gene is TRBV7-2, the J gene TRBJ2-1; 13 bases are shared with TRBD2. Germline assignment: CDR1 SGHTA and CDR2 FQGNSA. The CDR3 covers 14 residues. Unmatched junction bases numbered 1, after V lost 5 bases and J lost 6 bases.

The chain carries TRBV28 and TRBJ1-1; the D is unclear. This CDR3 contains 15 residues. Germline V gene lookup returns CDR1 MDHEN and CDR2 SYDVKM. V was cut by 7 bases and J by 2 bases, with 17 bases left in between. CDR3: CASTLGWRFNTEAFF. The CDR3 DNA sequence: TGTGCCAGCACCCTAGGGTGGAGGTTTAACACTGAAGCTTTCTTT.

V usage is TRBV9 and J usage is TRBJ2-1; D might be TRBD2 (6 bases). The ends were cut back, 0 bases at V and 7 bases at J, with 14 bases in the middle. The CDR3 sequence is 15 residues long. Germline V CDR1 and CDR2: SGDLS, YYNGEE. CDR3 in amino acids: CASSVGELGGNEQFF. The DNA for the CDR3 is TGTGCCAGCAGCGTAGGGGAGCTTGGAGGGAATGAGCAGTTCTTC. The full variable domain, with the rest looked up from reference TRBV9 and TRBJ2-1, is DSGVTQTPKHLITATGQRVTLRCSPRSGDLSVYWYQQSLDQGLQFLIQYYNGEERAKGNILERFSAQQFPDLHSELNLSSLELGDSALYFCASSVGELGGNEQFFGPGTRLTVL.